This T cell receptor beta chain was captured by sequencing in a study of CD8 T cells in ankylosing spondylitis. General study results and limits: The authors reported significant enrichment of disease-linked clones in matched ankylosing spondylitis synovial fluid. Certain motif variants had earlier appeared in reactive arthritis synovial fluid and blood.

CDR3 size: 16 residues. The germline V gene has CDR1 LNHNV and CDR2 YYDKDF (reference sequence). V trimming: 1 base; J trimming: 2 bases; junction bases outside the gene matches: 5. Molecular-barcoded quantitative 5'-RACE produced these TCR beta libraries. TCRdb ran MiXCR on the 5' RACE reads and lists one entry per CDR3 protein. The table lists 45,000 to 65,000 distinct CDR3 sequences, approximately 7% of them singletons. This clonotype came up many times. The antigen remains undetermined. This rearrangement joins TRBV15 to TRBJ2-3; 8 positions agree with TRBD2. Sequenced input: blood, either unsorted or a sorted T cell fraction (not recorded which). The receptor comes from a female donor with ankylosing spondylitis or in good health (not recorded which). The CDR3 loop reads CATSRGLAHSTDTQYF. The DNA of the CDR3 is TGTGCCACCAGCAGAGGACTAGCGCATTCCACAGATACGCAGTATTTT. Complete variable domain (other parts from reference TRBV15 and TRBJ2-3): DAMVIQNPRYQVTQFGKPVTLSCSQTLNHNVMYWYQQKSSQAPKLLFHYYDKDFNNEADTPDNFQSRRPNTSFCFLDIRSPGLGDTAMYLCATSRGLAHSTDTQYFGPGTRLTVL.